A single sample gave rise to the 16 T cell receptor beta chains below, sequenced in a study of PD-1 blockade in classical Hodgkin lymphoma. Specified time point: newly diagnosed, previously untreated cHL patient sample. Profiled with immunoSEQ multiplex PCR; TCRdb holds only in-frame clones, not every one. The table shows about 22,000 clones, with roughly 94% occurring only once. The sample comprised peripheral blood mononuclear cells (PBMCs). The receptors stem from a human donor with classical Hodgkin lymphoma.

The rearrangement links TRBV7-3 to TRBJ2-1; the D gene is possibly TRBD2 (5 bases). Trimming cost V 2 bases and J 5 bases, with 10 bases left between them. In germline, CDR1 is SGHTA, CDR2 FQGTGA. The CDR3 loop spans 14 amino acids. In nucleotides, the CDR3 is TGTGCCAGCAGCTTATCTGGAGGTAACAATGAGCAGTTCTTC. This gives the protein CASSLSGGNNEQFF. The complete variable domain, with remaining parts taken from reference TRBV7-3 and TRBJ2-1, reads GAGVSQTPSNKVTEKGKYVELRCDPISGHTALYWYRQSLGQGPEFLIYFQGTGAADDSGLPNDRFFAVRPEGSVSTLKIQRTERGDSAVYLCASSLSGGNNEQFFGPGTRLTVL.

The chain combines TRBV25-1 with TRBJ1-2, with D perhaps TRBD1 (5 bases). The V gene's germline CDR1 is MGHDK and CDR2 SYGVNS. The CDR3 is made up of 14 amino acids. V lost 4 bases, J lost 6 bases, and 15 bases lay in between. The CDR3 nucleotides are TGTGCCAGCAGTGGGGACTTTTGGGGCCATGGCTACACCTTC. It is translated as CASSGDFWGHGYTF.

The chain combines TRBV27 with TRBJ2-5, with 11 bases matching TRBD1. This CDR3 has 16 amino acids. Germline V lookup: CDR1 MNHEY, CDR2 SMNVEV (reference sequence). The trim removed 1 base at V and 4 bases at J, leaving 5 bases unmatched. In DNA, the CDR3 is TGTGCCAGCAGTTTATACCGGGACAGGGGGGGAGAGACCCAGTACTTC. Encoded protein: CASSLYRDRGGETQYF.

The chain employs TRBV4-3 and TRBJ2-7; 12 positions agree with TRBD2. CDR3 length: 18 residues. V lost 3 bases, J lost 2 bases, and 11 bases stayed unmatched. CDR1 is LGHNA and CDR2 is YSLEER in the germline V gene. Here the CDR3 DNA reads TGCGCCAGCAGCCAGGAACTAGCGGGGGGTACTGCGGCCTACGAGCAGTACTTC. It codes for CASSQELAGGTAAYEQYF.

The chain has TRBV5-6 and TRBJ1-6; D is undetermined. Germline V lookup: CDR1 SGHDT, CDR2 YYEEEE. This CDR3 has 16 amino acids. The ends were cut back, 0 bases at V and 0 bases at J, with 7 bases in the middle. CDR3 sequence reads: CASSLGLSSYNSPLHF. In DNA form, the CDR3 reads TGTGCCAGCAGCTTGGGGTTGAGCTCCTATAATTCACCCCTCCACTTT.

The chain joins TRBV19 to TRBJ2-7; no firm D call. Trimming removed 0 bases from V and 5 bases from J, with 14 bases in between. CDR3 length: 15 residues. Looked up from germline, CDR1 is LNHDA and CDR2 is SQIVND (reference sequence). The DNA for the CDR3 is TGTGCCAGTAGTATAGATGGCTGGCAGTCCAACGAGCAGTACTTC. This sequence encodes CASSIDGWQSNEQYF. The full variable domain, completed using reference TRBV19 and TRBJ2-7, is DGGITQSPKYLFRKEGQNVTLSCEQNLNHDAMYWYRQDPGQGLRLIYYSQIVNDFQKGDIAEGYSVSREKKESFPLTVTSAQKNPTAFYLCASSIDGWQSNEQYFGPGTRLTVT.

This rearrangement joins TRBV19 to TRBJ2-6; D gene uncertain. This CDR3 has 14 amino acids. V was cut by 8 bases and J by 1 base, with 9 bases left in between. Germline V gives CDR1 LNHDA, CDR2 SQIVND (reference sequence). CDR3 nucleotides: TGTGCCAGTCGCCGGCAGTCTGGGGCCAACGTCCTGACTTTC. It translates to CASRRQSGANVLTF.

The chain couples TRBV29-1 to TRBJ2-5; 8 bases line up with TRBD1. The CDR3 has 12 amino acids. V lost 6 bases and J lost 4; bases outside the gene matches: 4. Germline CDR1 reads SQVTM; CDR2 reads ANQGSEA. CDR3 nucleotide sequence: TGCAGCGTAGCTGACAGGGGAGAGACCCAGTACTTC. This encodes CSVADRGETQYF.

V is TRBV6-1 and J is TRBJ2-3; 8 positions agree with TRBD2. Germline CDR1 is MNHNS and CDR2 is SASEGT. This CDR3 is built from 16 residues. The trim removed 2 bases at V and 2 bases at J, leaving 6 bases unmatched. In DNA, the CDR3 is TGTGCCAGCAGTGAAATCGCGGGGGGATCCACAGATACGCAGTATTTT. Amino acid sequence: CASSEIAGGSTDTQYF.

This clone was seen a single time. The V and J genes are TRBV25-1 and TRBJ2-7; D may correspond to TRBD1 or TRBD2 (8 bases each). V was shortened by 8 bases and J by 6 bases, with 17 bases between the two germline ends. Germline CDR1 is MGHDK and CDR2 is SYGVNS. There are 13 residues in the CDR3. For the CDR3, the DNA is TGTGCCAGCTGGGGACAGGCGGGGGGCGAGCAGTACTTC. This encodes CASWGQAGGEQYF.

The table lists this clone with a count of one. This rearrangement joins TRBV9 to TRBJ2-3; 8 nucleotides agree with TRBD2. J was trimmed by 5 bases and V by 0 bases; bases with no gene match: 2. This CDR3 region has 14 residues. The germline V gene encodes CDR1 SGDLS and CDR2 YYNGEE. The CDR3, as DNA: TGTGCCAGCAGCGTAGTGGCGGGGGGAGATACGCAGTATTTT. It codes for CASSVVAGGDTQYF.

V gene TRBV27 combines with J gene TRBJ2-2, with D unresolved. The CDR3 sequence is 14 residues long. Germline CDR1 and CDR2: MNHEY and SMNVEV (reference sequence). Trimming removed 1 base at V and 5 bases at J, with 8 bases between. As DNA, the CDR3 is TGTGCCAGCAGTTTATTATCGGTAACCGGGGAGCTGTTTTTT. Translated, it gives CASSLLSVTGELFF.

This rearrangement joins TRBV6-5 to TRBJ2-1; D uncertain. Germline lookup yields CDR1 MNHEY and CDR2 SVGAGI. The CDR3 sequence is 13 residues long. V lost 0 bases and J 3 bases, leaving 3 bases between the germline ends. The CDR3 bases are TGTGCCAGCAGTTACTCGAACTACAATGAGCAGTTCTTC. Translated, it gives CASSYSNYNEQFF.

The chain combines TRBV6-5 with TRBJ2-4; D gene unclear. The germline V and J ends were trimmed by 6 bases and 0 bases, with 12 bases remaining between them. The CDR3 covers 15 residues. Per the germline V gene, CDR1 is MNHEY and CDR2 is SVGAGI. The CDR3 sequence: CASSPGTLAKNIQYF. The CDR3 coding sequence is TGTGCCAGCAGCCCCGGAACCTTAGCCAAAAACATTCAGTACTTC.

The chain joins TRBV6-5 to TRBJ2-7, with 9 bases identical to TRBD1. Germline CDR1 MNHEY, CDR2 SVGAGI. Trimming removed 5 bases from V and 3 bases from J; junction bases left unmatched: 5. The CDR3 length is 14 residues. CDR3 nucleotide sequence: TGTGCCAGCAGTCTGGGACAGGGCATCTACGAGCAGTACTTC. As protein: CASSLGQGIYEQYF.

A few counts support this clone. The chain links TRBV10-2 to TRBJ2-7, with D tentatively TRBD2 (5 bases). Trimming pared 8 bases from V and 1 base from J, leaving 6 bases between. From germline, CDR1 is WSHSY and CDR2 SAAADI. This CDR3 spans 11 amino acids. CDR3 coding DNA: TGCGCCAGCGCGGGTTCCTACGAGCAGTACTTC. This encodes CASAGSYEQYF.